This TCR beta chain was captured in a study of T cell responses to AZD1222 COVID-19 vaccine. Assay: immunoSEQ multiplex PCR; the TCRdb copy retains only in-frame clones and omits some. The sample includes around 200,000 clones, around 94% of them seen just once. The study, taken as a whole, reports: The span of vaccine-associated CD4 TCRs extended across spike, with dominance at 160-218 and 743-854.

Germline lookup yields CDR1 LGHDT and CDR2 YNNKEL (reference sequence). This CDR3 region has 13 residues. Trimming pared 5 bases from V and 1 base from J, leaving 8 bases between. Researchers grouped second doses given at about 4 or about 12 weeks into one pool. This clone has just one count. What it binds is unknown. Here the sequenced sample was peripheral blood, taken 28 days after the second AZD1222 dose. The chain joins TRBV3-1 (or the pseudogene TRBV3-2) to TRBJ2-5, with D maybe TRBD2 (6 bases). The source of this sequence is an adult who received the AZD1222 COVID-19 vaccine. CDR3 region: CASSYGGQETQYF. The DNA of the CDR3 is TGTGCCAGCAGCTACGGGGGCCAAGAGACCCAGTACTTC.